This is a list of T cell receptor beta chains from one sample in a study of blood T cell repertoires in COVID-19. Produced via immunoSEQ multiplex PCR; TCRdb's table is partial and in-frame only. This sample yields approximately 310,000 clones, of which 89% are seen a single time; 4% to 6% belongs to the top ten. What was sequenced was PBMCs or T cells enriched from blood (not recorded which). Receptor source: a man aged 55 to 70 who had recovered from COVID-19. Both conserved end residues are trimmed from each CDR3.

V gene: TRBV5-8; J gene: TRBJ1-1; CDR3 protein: ASRPRQGLNTEAF
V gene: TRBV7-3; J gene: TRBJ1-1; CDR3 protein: ASSPAGGDTEAF
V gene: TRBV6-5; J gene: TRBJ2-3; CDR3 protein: ASSYIAGGPGDTQY
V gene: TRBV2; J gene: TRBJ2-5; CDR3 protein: ASGSGPDQETQY
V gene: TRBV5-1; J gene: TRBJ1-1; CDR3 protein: ASSVAGVGTEAF
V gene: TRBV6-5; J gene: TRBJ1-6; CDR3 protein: ASSRVGENSPLH
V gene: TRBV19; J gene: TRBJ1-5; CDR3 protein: ASRRTADLQPQH
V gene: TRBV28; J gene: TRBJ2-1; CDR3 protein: ASSSGGLAENEQF
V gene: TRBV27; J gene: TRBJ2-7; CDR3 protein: ASSLLGGWGYEQY
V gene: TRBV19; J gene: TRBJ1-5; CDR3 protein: ASSIVLGPQH
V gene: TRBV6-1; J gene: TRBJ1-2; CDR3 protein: ASSEAPGLYDYGYT
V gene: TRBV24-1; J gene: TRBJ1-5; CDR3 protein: ATSQVNQPQH
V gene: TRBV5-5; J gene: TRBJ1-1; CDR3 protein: ASSAGTEAF
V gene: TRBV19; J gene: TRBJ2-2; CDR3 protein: ASRRTRNTGELF
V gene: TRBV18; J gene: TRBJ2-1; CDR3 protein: ASSPTGVDEQF
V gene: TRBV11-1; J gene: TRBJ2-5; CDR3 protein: ASSLARTGLTSETQY
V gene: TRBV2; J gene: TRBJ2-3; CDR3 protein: ASSEATGLPLGDTQY
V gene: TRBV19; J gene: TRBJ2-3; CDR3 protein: ASSTQGAGGTDTQY
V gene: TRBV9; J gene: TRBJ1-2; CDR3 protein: ASSVDSPPNNYGYT
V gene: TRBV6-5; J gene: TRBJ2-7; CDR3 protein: ASTSGSYEQY
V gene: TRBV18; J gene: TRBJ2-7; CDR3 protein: ASSPQTSGAYEQY
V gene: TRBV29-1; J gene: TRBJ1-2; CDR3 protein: SVEKGQGDPHGYT
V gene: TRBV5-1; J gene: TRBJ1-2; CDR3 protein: ASSLGAGGEDGYT
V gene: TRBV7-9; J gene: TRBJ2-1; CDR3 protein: ASSLEDRGTSGQGDEQF
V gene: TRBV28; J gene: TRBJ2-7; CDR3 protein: ASRLASAGAFYEQY
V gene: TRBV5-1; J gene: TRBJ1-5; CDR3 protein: ASSLDGGEAQPQH
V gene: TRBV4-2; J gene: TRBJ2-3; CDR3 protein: ASSQEVAGADTQY
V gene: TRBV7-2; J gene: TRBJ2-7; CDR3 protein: ASRSSAAYEQY
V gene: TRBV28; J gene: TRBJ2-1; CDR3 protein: ASSFPLGQGAGQYNEQF
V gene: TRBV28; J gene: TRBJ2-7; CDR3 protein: ASSLTGGPYEQY
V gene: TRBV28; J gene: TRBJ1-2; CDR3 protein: ASRTGLDYGYT
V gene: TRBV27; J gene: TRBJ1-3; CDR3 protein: ASSFTGGNTIY
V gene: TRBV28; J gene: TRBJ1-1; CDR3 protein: ASSIAFGAF
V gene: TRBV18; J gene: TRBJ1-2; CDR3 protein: ASSLGQGSQSIYGYT
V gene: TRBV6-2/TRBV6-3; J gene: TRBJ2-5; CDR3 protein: ASSYGLAGETQY
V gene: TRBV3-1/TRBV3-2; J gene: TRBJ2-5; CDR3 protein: ASSQGRGLAEETQY
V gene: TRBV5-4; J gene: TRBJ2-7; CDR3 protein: ASSLNDRLSYEQY
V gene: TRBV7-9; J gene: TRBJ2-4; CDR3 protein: ASSSKVGGIGKNIQY
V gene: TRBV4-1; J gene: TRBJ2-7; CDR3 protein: ASSHASRTSGRSHEQY
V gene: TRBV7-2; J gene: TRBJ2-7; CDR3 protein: ASSLERTGNEQY
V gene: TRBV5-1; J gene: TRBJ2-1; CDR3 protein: ASSDGAGVAGGPEF
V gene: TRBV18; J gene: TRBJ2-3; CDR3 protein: ASSPFGQPTDTQY
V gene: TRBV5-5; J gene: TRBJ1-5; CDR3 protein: ASSQIGTPRNQPQH
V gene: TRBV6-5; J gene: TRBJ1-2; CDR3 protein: ASKTGVDFNYGYT
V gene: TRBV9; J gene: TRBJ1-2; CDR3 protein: ASSPGGGIGGYT
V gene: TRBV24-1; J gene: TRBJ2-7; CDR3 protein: ATSTEGQNYEQY
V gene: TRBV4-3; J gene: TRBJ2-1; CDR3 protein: ASSQELASGREQF
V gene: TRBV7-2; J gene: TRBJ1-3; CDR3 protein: ASSLDRTPGNTIY
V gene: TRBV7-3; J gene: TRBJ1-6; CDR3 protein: ASSLYRDRNSPLH
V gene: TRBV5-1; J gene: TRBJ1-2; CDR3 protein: ASRPYVGQGIYGYT
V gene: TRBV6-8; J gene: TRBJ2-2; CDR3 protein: ASRSYSGEGGELF